The 19 T cell receptor beta chains listed next were all sequenced from one sample in a study of blood T cell repertoires in COVID-19 (dated by TCRdb to 2019 to 2021). Library method: the immunoSEQ multiplex PCR assay. This is the immuneACCESS table as TCRdb keeps it, with only in-frame sequences that have V and J called. A part of the clones is gone; compared with another copy, unresolved V genes explain less than half, and the rest is unexplained. The sample table records under 50,000 clones; 70% to 90% of these occur just once. The top ten hold more than 5% of the sample. The sample was peripheral blood. These receptors were collected from a man between 35 and 55 years old with active COVID-19.

V gene TRBV11-2 combines with J gene TRBJ2-5; TRBD2 agrees at 11 bases. J gave up 5 bases and V 0 bases, and 8 bases lay outside the gene matches. CDR1 and CDR2 (germline): SGHAT, FQNNGV. This CDR3 spans 17 amino acids. CDR3 in amino acids: CASSLDLSGRAWETQYF. The CDR3 DNA sequence: TGTGCCAGCAGCTTAGACCTTAGCGGGAGGGCCTGGGAGACCCAGTACTTC.

In this sample, this clone turned up a few times. The identical CDR3 is also encoded by other nucleotide sequences in the sample. V and J are TRBV3-1 (or the pseudogene TRBV3-2) and TRBJ1-5, with TRBD1 as a possible D gene (6 bases). Trimming pared 1 base from V and 3 bases from J, leaving 16 bases between. Germline CDR1 reads LGHDT; CDR2 reads YNNKEL (reference sequence). The CDR3 length is 17 residues. The CDR3: CASSQGGGPGNNQPQHF. CDR3 DNA: TGTGCCAGCAGCCAAGGCGGGGGGCCGGGTAACAATCAGCCCCAGCATTTT.

For the CDR3, the DNA is TGTGCCAGCACAGGGGGCGGGCTCTATCAGCCCCAGCATTTT. Amino acids: CASTGGGLYQPQHF. The J gene is TRBJ1-5, the V gene TRBV19; TRBD1 matches at 9 bases. The V segment lost 9 bases and the J segment 5 bases; nucleotides outside the gene matches: 8. Germline-derived CDR1 and CDR2 are LNHDA and SQIVND (reference sequence). The CDR3 runs 14 residues. Complete variable domain (other parts from reference TRBV19 and TRBJ1-5): DGGITQSPKYLFRKEGQNVTLSCEQNLNHDAMYWYRQDPGQGLRLIYYSQIVNDFQKGDIAEGYSVSREKKESFPLTVTSAQKNPTAFYLCASTGGGLYQPQHFGDGTRLSIL.

The chain links TRBV7-3 to TRBJ1-1; D possibly corresponds to TRBD1 (5 bases). The germline V and J ends were trimmed by 5 bases and 2 bases, with 18 bases remaining between them. The CDR3 loop spans 16 amino acids. The germline CDR1 and CDR2 sequences are SGHTA and FQGTGA. CDR3 bases: TGTGCCAGCAGCGAGCGGGGGGACGGCCCCAACACTGAAGCTTTCTTT. As protein: CASSERGDGPNTEAFF.

The V gene is TRBV28, the J gene TRBJ2-5, with D tentatively TRBD1 (6 bases). This CDR3 has 17 amino acids. V shed 7 bases and J shed 5 bases, with 26 bases lying between them. CDR1 and CDR2 (germline): MDHEN, SYDVKM. Written as DNA, the CDR3 is TGTGCCAGCACCTCGTTCACGAGGGGGTTACCAGGGGAGACCCAGTACTTC. This encodes CASTSFTRGLPGETQYF.

The V call is TRBV9, the J call TRBJ1-2; 8 bases map to TRBD1. Per the germline V gene, CDR1 is SGDLS and CDR2 is YYNGEE. The V segment lost 4 bases and the J segment 4 bases; nucleotides outside the gene matches: 3. CDR3 size: 13 residues. This CDR3 reads CASSRDRGYGYTF. CDR3 nucleotide sequence: TGTGCCAGCAGCCGAGACAGGGGCTATGGCTACACCTTC. The whole variable domain, filled in from reference TRBV9 and TRBJ1-2, reads DSGVTQTPKHLITATGQRVTLRCSPRSGDLSVYWYQQSLDQGLQFLIQYYNGEERAKGNILERFSAQQFPDLHSELNLSSLELGDSALYFCASSRDRGYGYTFGSGTRLTVV.

Remarks on this clone: This sample includes further DNA sequences coding for the same CDR3. The chain combines TRBV3-1 (or the pseudogene TRBV3-2) with TRBJ2-7; D not resolved. Germline CDR1 is LGHDT and CDR2 is YNNKEL (reference sequence). V lost 1 base, J lost 6 bases, and 4 bases lay in between. The CDR3 is 11 residues long. CDR3 DNA: TGTGCCAGCAGCCAAGTCTCCGAGCAGTACTTC. It encodes CASSQVSEQYF.

The CDR3 region is CASSQEVAGGEQYF. CDR3 coding DNA: TGTGCCAGCAGCCAAGAGGTAGCGGGAGGCGAGCAGTACTTC. The V and J genes are TRBV3-1 (or the pseudogene TRBV3-2) and TRBJ2-7, with TRBD2 matching 10 bases. V gave up 0 bases and J gave up 6 bases; unmatched junction bases: 2. Germline loops: CDR1 LGHDT, CDR2 YNNKEL (reference sequence). The length of the CDR3 is 14 residues.

The rearrangement joins TRBV11-2 to TRBJ1-4, with a weak D call TRBD1 (6 bases). The CDR3 extends over 15 amino acids. V gave up 5 bases and J gave up 7 bases, with 17 bases separating them. CDR1 is SGHAT, CDR2 FQNNGV, per germline. The CDR3 loop is CASSQPGRGGEKLFF. In DNA form, the CDR3 reads TGTGCCAGCAGCCAGCCCGGGAGGGGGGGTGAAAAACTGTTTTTT.

DNA for the CDR3: TGCGCCAGCAGCCAGGCGGGACTAGCGGGTCCCTACGGGGAGCAGTACTTC. Protein: CASSQAGLAGPYGEQYF. The chain is built from TRBV4-1 and TRBJ2-7; 12 bases align to TRBD2. The germline V gene encodes CDR1 MGHRA and CDR2 YSYEKL. The CDR3 has 17 residues. The junction had 13 bases not matched to a gene; V was cut back by 3 bases and J by 7 bases.

This CDR3 is CASSLRPGDTEAFF. CDR3 coding DNA: TGTGCCAGCAGCCTGAGGCCCGGGGACACTGAAGCTTTCTTT. This chain connects TRBV16 to TRBJ1-1; D not certain. The CDR3 has 14 residues. Looked up from germline, CDR1 is KGHSY and CDR2 is FQNENV. Trimming took off 4 bases at V and 3 bases at J, with 12 bases between the two ends. Variable domain in full (rest from reference TRBV16 and TRBJ1-1): GEEVAQTPKHLVRGEGQKAKLYCAPIKGHSYVFWYQQVLKNEFKFLISFQNENVFDETGMPKERFSAKCLPNSPCSLEIQATKLEDSAVYFCASSLRPGDTEAFFGQGTRLTVV.

V usage is TRBV28 and J usage is TRBJ1-5; 10 bases line up with TRBD1. V shed 5 bases, J shed 2 bases, and the junction held 6 bases outside the gene matches. The germline gives CDR1 MDHEN, CDR2 SYDVKM. This CDR3 spans 16 amino acids. CDR3 in amino acids: CASSTTGQGGNQPQHF. CDR3 in DNA: TGTGCCAGCAGTACCACAGGACAGGGGGGCAATCAGCCCCAGCATTTT.

This clone was seen just once. The chain joins TRBV4-2 to TRBJ2-7, with 9 bases fitting TRBD1. The V segment lost 0 bases and the J segment 2 bases; nucleotides outside the gene matches: 8. CDR1 is LGHNA, CDR2 YNFKEQ, per germline. The CDR3 runs 17 residues. The CDR3 region is CASSQDEGQGIAYEQYF. The CDR3 coding sequence is TGTGCCAGCAGCCAAGATGAAGGACAGGGGATAGCCTACGAGCAGTACTTC.

CDR3 DNA: TGTGCCAGCAGTTTACCTAGCGGGAGTGGGACAGATACGCAGTATTTT. Translating it yields CASSLPSGSGTDTQYF. The V gene is TRBV27, the J gene TRBJ2-3, with 10 positions matching TRBD2. CDR1 is MNHEY, CDR2 SMNVEV, per germline (reference sequence). With V trimmed by 2 bases and J by 3 bases, 5 bases remained unmatched. The CDR3 is 16 residues long.

The chain links TRBV30 to TRBJ1-5, with 7 nucleotides matching TRBD1. Germline CDR1 reads GTSNPN; CDR2 reads SVGIG (reference sequence). With V trimmed by 3 bases and J by 4 bases, 12 bases remained unmatched. The CDR3 sequence is 16 residues long. CDR3 DNA: TGTGCCTGGAGCGAATACCGGACAGGACCTAATCAGCCCCAGCATTTT. Its protein product is CAWSEYRTGPNQPQHF.

CDR3 nucleotide sequence: TGTGCCAGCACCCGAGCCCGACTAGCGGGAGTTTCTAGTCGAACCTACGAGCAGTACTTC. Translated: CASTRARLAGVSSRTYEQYF. The gene calls are TRBV7-8 and TRBJ2-7; the match to TRBD2 covers 12 bases. The CDR3 consists of 20 residues. Germline lookup yields CDR1 SGHVS and CDR2 FQNEAQ. V shed 7 bases and J 2 bases; nucleotides not matched to a gene: 21.

This clone is deemed medium-sized. The V gene is TRBV2, the J gene TRBJ1-2; 7 bases are shared with TRBD1. The CDR3 has 13 amino acids. Germline assignment: CDR1 SNHLY and CDR2 FYNNEI. V dropped 6 bases and J dropped 4; count of bases not matched to a gene: 5. For the CDR3, the DNA is TGTGCCAGCAGCTGGACAGGACCCTATGGCTACACCTTC. Protein: CASSWTGPYGYTF.

In this sample, this clone turned up once. The V and J genes are TRBV29-1 and TRBJ2-7; D remains ambiguous. This CDR3 contains 10 residues. V lost 5 bases and J lost 3, with 5 bases in between. Germline V gene lookup returns CDR1 SQVTM and CDR2 ANQGSEA. The CDR3 region is CSVIIYEQYF. The CDR3 DNA is TGCAGCGTTATTATCTACGAGCAGTACTTC.

This clone was seen only once. The V and J genes are TRBV6-6 and TRBJ1-2; D ambiguous. The length of the CDR3 is 13 residues. Trimming left V 6 bases short and J 0 bases short, with 8 bases between. The germline gives CDR1 MNHNY, CDR2 SVGAGI (reference sequence). The chain's CDR3 is CASRADPNYGYTF. CDR3 DNA sequence: TGTGCCAGCAGAGCTGATCCTAACTATGGCTACACCTTC.